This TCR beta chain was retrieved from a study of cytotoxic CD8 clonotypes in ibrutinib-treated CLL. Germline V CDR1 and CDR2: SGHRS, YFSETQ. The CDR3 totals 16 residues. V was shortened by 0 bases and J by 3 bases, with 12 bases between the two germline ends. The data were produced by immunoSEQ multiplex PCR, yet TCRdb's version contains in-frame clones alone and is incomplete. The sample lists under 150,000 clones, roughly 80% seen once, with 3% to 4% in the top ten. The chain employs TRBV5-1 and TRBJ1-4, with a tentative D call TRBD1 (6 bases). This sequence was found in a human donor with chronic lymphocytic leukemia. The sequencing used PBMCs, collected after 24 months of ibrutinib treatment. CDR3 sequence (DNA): TGCGCCAGCAGCTTGGGGCAGGGGAGTCCTAATGAAAAACTGTTTTTT. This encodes CASSLGQGSPNEKLFF.